The 15 T cell receptor beta chains below were found in one sample sequenced in a study of T cells after yellow fever vaccination. TCRdb fed the 5' RACE reads into MiXCR, producing one record per CDR3 protein. The sample includes about 550,000 distinct CDR3 sequences, under 25% of them seen just once. The source material was PBMCs, sampled 15 days after the yellow fever booster vaccination. The receptor set was obtained from a man aged 25 to 45 who received the YFV17D yellow fever vaccine.

This rearrangement joins TRBV20-1 to TRBJ2-7; a weak D match, TRBD2 (5 bases). Per germline, CDR1 DFQATT and CDR2 SNEGSKA (reference sequence). The V and J ends lost 6 bases and 1 base respectively, with 19 bases between them. The CDR3 totals 15 residues. Here the CDR3 reads CSAKPGRGPSYEQYF. For the CDR3, the DNA is TGCAGTGCCAAACCTGGGCGAGGGCCATCCTACGAGCAGTACTTC.

The sample holds a few counts of this clonotype. The chain uses TRBV6-2 or TRBV6-3 and TRBJ2-7; 7 nucleotides align to TRBD2. This CDR3 has 15 amino acids. Germline trimming cut 0 bases from V and 3 bases from J; bases unmatched to any gene: 5. Germline CDR1 is MNHEY and CDR2 is SVGEGT. CDR3 amino acids: CASSYSSGGIYEQYF. CDR3 in DNA: TGTGCCAGCAGTTACTCTTCGGGGGGAATCTACGAGCAGTACTTC.

V is TRBV29-1 and J is TRBJ2-1; D uncertain. The CDR3 covers 12 residues. Germline values: CDR1 SQVTM, CDR2 ANQGSEA. V was pared by 5 bases and J by 6 bases, with 11 bases between. CDR3 residues: CSVSFFGNEQFF. CDR3 DNA sequence: TGCAGCGTTTCTTTCTTTGGCAATGAGCAGTTCTTC.

V usage is TRBV15 and J usage is TRBJ2-7; 7 positions agree with TRBD2. Germline-derived CDR1 and CDR2 are LNHNV and YYDKDF (reference sequence). This CDR3 comprises 12 residues. The V and J ends lost 8 bases and 6 bases, in that order; junction bases with no gene match: 7. CDR3 region: CATSMWEGEQYF. In DNA, the CDR3 is TGTGCCACCTCCATGTGGGAGGGCGAGCAGTACTTC.

V is TRBV7-2 and J is TRBJ2-3; D is perhaps TRBD2 (6 bases). CDR3 length: 14 amino acids. V lost 4 bases to trimming and J lost 2 bases, with 10 bases between them. Germline CDR1 SGHTA, CDR2 FQGNSA. CDR3 in amino acids: CASSWDFSTDTQYF. CDR3 in DNA: TGTGCCAGCAGCTGGGACTTCTCCACAGATACGCAGTATTTT.

This clonotype was seen more than once but under ten times. This chain's CDR3 is CAWRTAKFYGYTF. In DNA, the CDR3 is TGTGCCTGGAGGACAGCGAAATTCTATGGCTACACCTTC. The chain couples TRBV30 to TRBJ1-2; tentatively, D is TRBD1 (5 bases). The CDR3 totals 13 residues. Trimming stripped 3 bases from V and 4 bases from J, with 12 bases between. Germline CDR1 and CDR2: GTSNPN and SVGIG (reference sequence). The complete variable domain, with remaining parts taken from reference TRBV30 and TRBJ1-2, reads SQTIHQWPATLVQPVGSPLSLECTVEGTSNPNLYWYRQAAGRGLQLLFYSVGIGQISSEVPQNLSASRPQDRQFILSSKKLLLSDSGFYLCAWRTAKFYGYTFGSGTRLTVV.

The table lists this clonotype with a few counts. The chain couples TRBV7-2 to TRBJ2-3; the D is unclear. Looked up from germline, CDR1 is SGHTA and CDR2 is FQGNSA. CDR3 length: 13 residues. V gave up 0 bases and J gave up 5 bases, with 6 bases separating them. CDR3 residues: CASSLAWRDTQYF. CDR3 DNA: TGTGCCAGCAGCTTAGCGTGGAGAGATACGCAGTATTTT.

The CDR3 DNA reads TGTGCCAGCAGTTTCGTACAGAACACCGGGGAGCTGTTTTTT. Protein sequence: CASSFVQNTGELFF. The rearrangement uses TRBV27 and TRBJ2-2, with unresolved D. Trimming removed 3 bases from V and 1 base from J, with 6 bases in between. The CDR3 is 14 residues long. Germline V lookup: CDR1 MNHEY, CDR2 SMNVEV (reference sequence).

The V call is TRBV6-2 or TRBV6-3, the J call TRBJ2-5; TRBD1 might be the D (6 bases). The CDR3 runs 13 residues. Looked up from germline, CDR1 is MNHEY and CDR2 is SVGEGT. The V gene lost 5 bases and the J gene lost 7 bases, with 14 bases spanning the gap. This chain's CDR3 is CASSDDRLWTQYF. DNA for the CDR3: TGTGCCAGCAGTGACGACAGGTTATGGACCCAGTACTTC.

The chain employs TRBV29-1 and TRBJ2-7; D is ambiguous. The germline CDR1 and CDR2 sequences are SQVTM and ANQGSEA. Trimming removed 1 base from V and 1 base from J, with 5 bases in between. CDR3 length equals 12 residues. The CDR3 spells CSVEVQSYEQYF. CDR3 sequence (DNA): TGCAGCGTTGAAGTCCAATCCTACGAGCAGTACTTC.

The chain recombines TRBV5-1 with TRBJ1-1; TRBD1 aligns across 11 bases. CDR1 is SGHRS, CDR2 YFSETQ, per germline. V lost 1 base, J lost 4 bases, and 3 bases stayed unmatched. The CDR3 is 15 residues long. CDR3 loop: CASSLKDRGPTEAFF. DNA of the CDR3: TGCGCCAGCAGCTTGAAGGACAGGGGGCCCACTGAAGCTTTCTTT.

This chain uses TRBV6-1 with TRBJ2-4; a possible D gene is TRBD1 (5 bases). The CDR3 runs 14 residues. CDR1 MNHNS and CDR2 SASEGT come from the germline V gene. The germline V and J ends were trimmed by 5 bases and 10 bases, with 18 bases remaining between them. The CDR3 DNA sequence: TGTGCCAGCAGTCGCGCCTCCGACAGCCCGATTCAGTACTTC. Its translation is CASSRASDSPIQYF.

The rearrangement joins TRBV5-4 to TRBJ2-5; no reliable D call. Germline V CDR1 and CDR2: SGHNT, YYREEE (reference sequence). The CDR3 runs to 17 residues. Trimming pared 4 bases from V and 4 bases from J, leaving 23 bases between. The CDR3 here is CASSQSSGWSGIETQYF. The CDR3 DNA reads TGTGCCAGCAGCCAGTCATCCGGTTGGTCGGGTATAGAGACCCAGTACTTC. Drawing the rest from reference TRBV5-4 and TRBJ2-5, the complete variable domain is ETGVTQSPTHLIKTRGQQVTLRCSSQSGHNTVSWYQQALGQGPQFIFQYYREEENGRGNFPPRFSGLQFPNYSSELNVNALELDDSALYLCASSQSSGWSGIETQYFGPGTRLLVL.

This clonotype was found a few times. The chain combines TRBV20-1 with TRBJ2-7; TRBD2 matches at 7 bases. Trimming removed 5 bases from V and 5 bases from J; junction bases left unmatched: 6. The germline V gene encodes CDR1 DFQATT and CDR2 SNEGSKA (reference sequence). CDR3 length: 12 amino acids. In DNA form, the CDR3 reads TGCAGTGCTCAAAGCGGGATAGACGAGCAGTACTTC. It codes for CSAQSGIDEQYF.

In this sample, this clonotype turned up a few times. The chain employs TRBV6-6 and TRBJ1-1; D unresolved. This CDR3 contains 12 residues. In germline, CDR1 is MNHNY, CDR2 SVGAGI (reference sequence). Trimming shortened V by 11 bases and J by 0 bases, and 10 bases separated the two germline ends. This chain's CDR3 is CAEAGVNTEAFF. CDR3 DNA: TGTGCCGAGGCAGGAGTGAACACTGAAGCTTTCTTT.